A selection of T cell receptor beta chains follows, all from one sample in a study of long-term antiretroviral therapy in people with HIV. Repertoires were generated with immunoSEQ multiplex PCR, while TCRdb's copy carries only in-frame clones and drops some. The sample lists around 19,000 clones, 75% to 95% seen once, with roughly 10% in the top ten. Sample: unsorted PBMCs, taken about 4.1 years before starting antiretroviral therapy. Receptors were obtained from a woman aged 25-40 years with HIV. The CDR3 runs from the conserved cysteine through the conserved F or W. The D gene is left open where the match is weak. A clone size is listed for some rows: how often the clone was seen (once, few, many), or a class if it is expanded.

TRBD2	TRBV5-1	NA	TRBJ2-3	TGCGCCAGCAGCTTGGGGCGGGGGAGCACAGATACGCAGTATTTT	CASSLGRGSTDTQYF
NA	TRBV19	NA	TRBJ1-5	TGTGCCAGTAGTAACGGGGTATACTATCAGCCCCAGCATTTT	CASSNGVYYQPQHF
TRBD1	TRBV9	NA	TRBJ1-2	TGTGCCAGCAGCCTCAATCCCACGGGACAGCTCTATGGCTACACCTTC	CASSLNPTGQLYGYTF
NA	TRBV2	NA	TRBJ2-1	TGTGCCAGCAGCAACAGGGTATACAATGAGCAGTTCTTC	CASSNRVYNEQFF
NA	TRBV5-1	NA	TRBJ2-7	TGCGCCAGCCGTACGGGGACAACCTCCTACGAGCAGTACTTC	CASRTGTTSYEQYF
NA	TRBV10-3	NA	TRBJ2-7	TGTGCCATCAGTGGGACTGAGGTGGGGACTTCCTACGAGCAGTACTTC	CAISGTEVGTSYEQYF
NA	TRBV7-2	NA	TRBJ2-5	TGTGCCAGCAGCATCTCCAGCGTCCCCGGACGGGAGACCCAGTACTTC	CASSISSVPGRETQYF
TRBD1	TRBV13	NA	TRBJ2-7	TGTGCCAGCAGCTTAGCGACGGACAGGGGGTCTCGGGAGCAGTACTTC	CASSLATDRGSREQYF
NA	TRBV7-9	NA	TRBJ2-7	TGTGCCAGCAGCTTAACGTCCTACGAGCAGTACTTC	CASSLTSYEQYF
NA	TRBV21-1	NA	TRBJ1-4	TGTGCCAGCAGCAGGACTCATGCCTATCGGCTCAGTGAAAAACTGTTTTTT	CASSRTHAYRLSEKLFF
NA	TRBV21-1	few	TRBJ2-1	TGTGCCAGCAGCGGCGGGACTAGCGGGGGGGCGTACAATGAGCAGTTCTTC	CASSGGTSGGAYNEQFF
NA	TRBV10-3	NA	TRBJ1-2	TGTGCCATCAGTGAATACCCTGGCTACACCTTC	CAISEYPGYTF
TRBD1	TRBV7-2	NA	TRBJ1-2	TGTGCCAGCAGCTTAGATCAGGGGGCCACATTTGGCTACACCTTC	CASSLDQGATFGYTF
TRBD1	TRBV29-1	NA	TRBJ1-2	TGCAGCGTCTTGGGGACAGGGGGCAATGGCTACACCTTC	CSVLGTGGNGYTF
NA	TRBV18	NA	TRBJ1-1	TGTGCCAGCTCACCCCGGGACGGTGAAGCTTTCTTT	CASSPRDGEAFF
NA	TRBV6-5	NA	TRBJ2-1	TGTGCCAGCAGTTACAGGAGGCTTGCGTACAATGAGCAGTTCTTC	CASSYRRLAYNEQFF
TRBD1	TRBV19	NA	TRBJ1-1	TGTGCCAGTAGCCTCCGGACAGGGTTTGAAGCTTTCTTT	CASSLRTGFEAFF
NA	TRBV19	NA	TRBJ1-4	TGTGCCAGTAGCATGGATGGTCTGGGTCGGGCTGCAACTAATGAAAAACTGTTTTTT	CASSMDGLGRAATNEKLFF
TRBD2	TRBV11-2	once	TRBJ2-7	TGTGCCAGCAGCTTACCTGGGACTAGCGGGTACGAGCAGTACTTC	CASSLPGTSGYEQYF
NA	TRBV29-1	NA	TRBJ2-1	TGCAGCGTCCAAACAGGGTCTTACTACAATGAGCAGTTCTTC	CSVQTGSYYNEQFF
NA	TRBV2	NA	TRBJ2-3	TGTGCCAGCAGTGCTCCTGACACAGATACGCAGTATTTT	CASSAPDTDTQYF
TRBD1	TRBV19	NA	TRBJ1-6	TGTGCCAGTAGTGAAAGACAGGGTTATAATTCACCCCTCCACTTT	CASSERQGYNSPLHF
NA	TRBV27	NA	TRBJ2-7	TGTGCCAGCAGTTTGCGCGGGGCCACCTACGAGCAGTACTTC	CASSLRGATYEQYF
NA	TRBV2	NA	TRBJ2-1	TGTGCCAGCAGTGGCAGGGTGAGAGGTGAGCAGTTCTTC	CASSGRVRGEQFF
NA	TRBV5-6	NA	TRBJ2-7	TGTGCCAGCAGCCAGGGACTGGGGGCGAACGAGCAGTACTTC	CASSQGLGANEQYF
NA	TRBV2	NA	TRBJ1-2	TGTGCCAGCAGCCCAAACGGGGTCTACGGCTACACCTTC	CASSPNGVYGYTF
TRBD1	TRBV25-1	NA	TRBJ2-2	TGTGCCAGCAGTGGACAGGGGACCGGGGAGCTGTTTTTT	CASSGQGTGELFF
NA	TRBV4-3	NA	TRBJ1-3	TGCGCCAGCAGCTCAGGGAGCTCTGGAAACACCATATATTTT	CASSSGSSGNTIYF
TRBD2	TRBV5-4	NA	TRBJ2-5	TGTGCCAGCAGCCACGGGACTAGCCAAGAGACCCAGTACTTC	CASSHGTSQETQYF
TRBD1	TRBV4-1	NA	TRBJ2-2	TGCGCCAGCAGCCAAGTCGACAGGGGGGACACCGGGGAGCTGTTTTTT	CASSQVDRGDTGELFF